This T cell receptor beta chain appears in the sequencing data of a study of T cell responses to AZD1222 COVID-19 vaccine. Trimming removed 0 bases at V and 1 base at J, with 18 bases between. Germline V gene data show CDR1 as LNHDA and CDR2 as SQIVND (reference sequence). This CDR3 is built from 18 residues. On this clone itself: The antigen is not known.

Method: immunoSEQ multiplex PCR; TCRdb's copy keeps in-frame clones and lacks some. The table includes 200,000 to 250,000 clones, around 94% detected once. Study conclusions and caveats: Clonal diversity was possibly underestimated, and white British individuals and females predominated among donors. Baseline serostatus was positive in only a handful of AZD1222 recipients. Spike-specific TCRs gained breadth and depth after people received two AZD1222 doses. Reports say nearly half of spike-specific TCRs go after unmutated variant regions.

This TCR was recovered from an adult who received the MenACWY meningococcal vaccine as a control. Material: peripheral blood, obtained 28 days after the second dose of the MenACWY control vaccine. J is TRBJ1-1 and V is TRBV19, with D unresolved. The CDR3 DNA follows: TGTGCCAGTAGTATAGATCTATTGGGCTTAAGGAGGAACACTGAAGCTTTCTTT. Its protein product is CASSIDLLGLRRNTEAFF.